This T cell receptor beta chain was found in a study of T cell clonotyping in hematopoietic cell transplantation (dated by TCRdb to the early 2020s). With respect to the entire study: Recipient samples taken before transplant were obtained following cytoreduction. A total of more than 110 blood samples were gathered in the study from over 30 consecutive transplant recipients along with their related donors. Recruitment of patients ran from 2015 to January 2017, and follow-up continued until late 2020 or until death. Study-wide findings and limitations: Broader posttransplant TCR repertoire diversity was predicted by donor and pretransplant recipient Inverse Simpson Index values. Sample size was limited, and cells were not sorted, so CD4 and CD8 repertoire contributions could not be separated. Recipient repertoires showed only a small fraction of overlap with donor repertoires, and over 95% appeared de novo at the given depth. After transplant, TCR diversity in recipients dropped, and pathologically expanded clonotypes climbed progressively between day 30 and day 180.

As concerns this clone: The specificity of this receptor is unknown. Within one base of it there is no much larger clone, and no base qualities were kept.

With the immunoSEQ assay, which is a bias-controlled multiplex PCR relying on V- and J-specific primers, TCR beta CDR3 regions were amplified from genomic DNA. In a second PCR step, the CDR3 amplicons were tagged with a proprietary barcode plus Illumina adapter sequences. An Illumina MiSeq instrument was used for sequencing of the CDR3 libraries. The authors' pipeline ran thus. Export and quality control were handled in immunoSEQ Analyzer 3.0, while downstream analyses relied on R Bioconductor and Immunarch. Only productive rearrangements in the normalized downsampled data set were used to calculate repertoire metrics. In the normalized cohort, a clonotype counted as pathologically expanded if the clonotype was larger than 5 templates. The Inverse Simpson Index was used to measure repertoire diversity. The non-normalized data set was used for CMV-specificity analyses so that all clonotypes could be captured. Here the immuneACCESS table is served through TCRdb, limited to in-frame sequences with V and J called. Missing clones are a known gap in these copies; in checked studies unresolved V genes cover under half, and the rest lacks a known reason. V, J and clone size are taken as reported in that table, and D and trimming were inferred from the DNA itself. This sample lists 15,000 to 20,000 clones; more than 70% were detected once. The ten largest make up under 9.5% of the sample.

The time point label of this sample denotes: recipient sample about 28 days before transplant, after cytoreduction. Blood from recipients was drawn roughly 28 days before transplant, then again at days 30, 100 and 180 after transplant. Using Nuclei Lysis Solution, genomic DNA was extracted from unfractionated peripheral blood mononuclear cells that were either fresh or cryopreserved. V trim: 0 bases; J trim: 2 bases; unmatched bases: 8. CDR1 and CDR2, per the germline V gene, are LGHNA and YNFKEQ. The CDR3 covers 18 residues, taking in both the cysteine and the phenylalanine. Left in the record is the CDR3 DNA by itself, 54 bases read in frame from the first base.

The sample in question was peripheral blood mononuclear cells, obtained before stem cell transplant. This sequence was found in a man aged 50 or older with acute myeloid leukemia. Some clones in this sample may be carry-over from other donors' samples. The sequence links TRBV4-2 to TRBJ2-2, with 8 middle bases fitting TRBD2. The CDR3: CASSQDWRAGGNTGELFF. The nucleotide sequence is given as TGTGCCAGCAGCCAAGATTGGCGGGCGGGGGGTAACACCGGGGAGCTGTTTTTT.